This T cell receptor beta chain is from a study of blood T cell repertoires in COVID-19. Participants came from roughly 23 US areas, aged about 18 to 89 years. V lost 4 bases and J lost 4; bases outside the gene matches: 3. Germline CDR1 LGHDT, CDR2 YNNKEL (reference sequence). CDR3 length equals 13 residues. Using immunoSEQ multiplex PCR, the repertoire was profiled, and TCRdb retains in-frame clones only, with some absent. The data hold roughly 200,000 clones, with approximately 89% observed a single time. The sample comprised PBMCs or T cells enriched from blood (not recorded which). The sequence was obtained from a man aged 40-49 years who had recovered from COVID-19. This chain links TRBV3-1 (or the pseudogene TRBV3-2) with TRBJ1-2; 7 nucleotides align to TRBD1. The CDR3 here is CASSLRDSYGYTF. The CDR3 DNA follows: TGTGCCAGCAGCCTCCGGGACAGCTATGGCTACACCTTC.